A single sample is the source of the 10 T cell receptor beta chains below, sequenced in a study of cytomegalovirus exposure and HLA in healthy donors. PCR primers comprised 60 Vbeta and 13 Jbeta primers. Libraries were prepared by immunoSEQ multiplex PCR; TCRdb keeps only in-frame clonotypes and omits some of them. The sample consists of about 170,000 clones, approximately 80% of them appearing once. Sequenced input: PBMCs. The receptor set was obtained from a young man in good health and CMV-seronegative.

The chain employs TRBV19 and TRBJ2-1; 11 nucleotides agree with TRBD1. V lost 0 bases, J lost 4 bases, and 5 bases stayed unmatched. CDR3 size: 17 residues. Looked up from germline, CDR1 is LNHDA and CDR2 is SQIVND (reference sequence). The CDR3 DNA is TGTGCCAGTAGTATAGATCAGGGGGACAGGGGGTACAATGAGCAGTTCTTC. Residues: CASSIDQGDRGYNEQFF.

This rearrangement joins TRBV11-2 to TRBJ2-1; 10 bases are shared with TRBD2. Unmatched junction bases numbered 7, after V lost 6 bases and J lost 2 bases. CDR3 size: 16 residues. In germline, CDR1 is SGHAT, CDR2 FQNNGV. The chain's CDR3 is CASRMRAGGPYNEQFF. In nucleotides, the CDR3 is TGTGCCAGCAGGATGCGAGCGGGAGGGCCCTACAATGAGCAGTTCTTC. Based on the CDR3 plus reference TRBV11-2 and TRBJ2-1, the full variable domain is EAGVAQSPRYKIIEKRQSVAFWCNPISGHATLYWYQQILGQGPKLLIQFQNNGVVDDSQLPKDRFSAERLKGVDSTLKIQPAKLEDSAVYLCASRMRAGGPYNEQFFGPGTRLTVL.

As regards this clone: One end of the junction fails to match germline, which may point to a read error. The chain combines TRBV7-9 with TRBJ2-1; 9 bases fit TRBD2. The CDR3 spans 16 residues. From germline, CDR1 is SEHNR and CDR2 FQNEAQ (reference sequence). The CDR3 DNA reads TGTGCCAGCACCTTAGGAAAGGGACTAGCTATTTTATTCTTGTTCTTC. It codes for CASTLGKGLAILFLFF. Supplemented by reference TRBV7-9 and TRBJ2-1, the full variable domain reads DTGVSQNPRHKITKRGQNVTFRCDPISEHNRLYWYRQTLGQGPEFLTYFQNEAQLEKSRLLSDRFSAERPKGSFSTLEIQRTEQGDSAMYLCASTLGKGLAILFLFFGPGTRLTVL.

The chain has TRBV19 and TRBJ2-1, with D maybe TRBD2 (5 bases). V lost 4 bases and J 7 bases, leaving 26 bases between the germline ends. CDR1 is LNHDA and CDR2 is SQIVND in the germline V gene (reference sequence). This CDR3 region has 18 residues. The CDR3 DNA reads TGTGCCAGTAGTAAATTCCGGGATCCCTTACCGCACACAAATGAGCAGTTCTTC. As protein: CASSKFRDPLPHTNEQFF.

The chain uses TRBV27 and TRBJ2-3; 8 bases match TRBD2. Germline trimming cut 6 bases from V and 1 base from J; bases unmatched to any gene: 6. Looked up from germline, CDR1 is MNHEY and CDR2 is SMNVEV (reference sequence). CDR3 length: 15 amino acids. Here the CDR3 reads CASRLAAGGTDTQYF. The CDR3 region has the DNA TGTGCCAGCAGACTAGCGGCCGGGGGCACAGATACGCAGTATTTT.

This clone was counted once. The chain is built from TRBV27 and TRBJ2-7, with a weak D call TRBD1 (6 bases). This CDR3 is built from 14 residues. The germline V gene has CDR1 MNHEY and CDR2 SMNVEV (reference sequence). The germline V and J ends were trimmed by 6 bases and 2 bases, with 14 bases remaining between them. The CDR3, as DNA: TGTGCCAGCAGGATTGGGGGCTACCCCTACGAGCAGTACTTC. It yields the protein CASRIGGYPYEQYF.

The chain couples TRBV13 to TRBJ1-4; D is uncertain. Germline-derived CDR1 and CDR2 are PRHDT and FYEKMQ (reference sequence). The CDR3 sequence is 13 residues long. V was pared by 3 bases and J by 8 bases, with 10 bases between. CDR3 residues: CASSLGEGEKLFF. CDR3 sequence (DNA): TGTGCCAGCAGCTTGGGCGAGGGAGAAAAACTGTTTTTT.

This chain joins TRBV5-8 and TRBJ2-4; 8 nucleotides match TRBD1. The trim removed 4 bases at V and 5 bases at J, leaving 11 bases unmatched. The CDR3 consists of 16 residues. Germline CDR1 and CDR2: SGHTS and YDEGEE. CDR3 nucleotides: TGTGCCAGCAGCCCTCGCGGACAGGGACATCAAAACATTCAGTACTTC. It codes for CASSPRGQGHQNIQYF. Looking up the rest from reference TRBV5-8 and TRBJ2-4 gives the full variable domain: EAGVTQSPTHLIKTRGQQATLRCSPISGHTSVYWYQQALGLGLQFLLWYDEGEERNRGNFPPRFSGRQFPNYSSELNVNALELEDSALYLCASSPRGQGHQNIQYFGAGTRLSVL.

The chain uses TRBV6-6 and TRBJ2-7, with D possibly matching TRBD1 (6 bases). V lost 5 bases and J 6 bases, leaving 8 bases between the germline ends. The germline V gene encodes CDR1 MNHNY and CDR2 SVGAGI (reference sequence). CDR3 length: 11 amino acids. The CDR3 here is CASSGQLEQYF. The CDR3 DNA reads as TGTGCCAGCAGTGGACAGCTCGAGCAGTACTTC.

About this clone itself: Distinct nucleotide sequences in the sample also encode this CDR3. The rearrangement joins TRBV5-6 to TRBJ2-3, with TRBD1 as a possible D gene (6 bases). The CDR3 totals 14 residues. V lost 4 bases, J lost 5 bases, and 14 bases lay in between. In germline, CDR1 is SGHDT, CDR2 YYEEEE. CDR3 bases: TGTGCCAGCAGCCCAACAGGGTCAGGAGATACGCAGTATTTT. Protein: CASSPTGSGDTQYF.